This T cell receptor beta chain was retrieved from a study of T cell repertoires in cytomegalovirus infection. Study summary: It can be stated that public TCR beta signatures indicated CMV infection as well as a matching HLA type. Study-wide results and caveats: The cumulative frequency of public TCR beta families distinguished individuals who carried CMV together with the relevant HLA. It was HLA-C-restricted CMV-specific TCR beta clonotypes that dominated the response ex vivo.

TCRdb re-analysed the reads in MiXCR, keeping a single row per CDR3 protein. The data hold approximately 500,000 distinct CDR3 sequences, with about 17% observed a single time. This clonotype appeared many times. Its antigen is unidentified. V was clipped by 5 bases and J by 3 bases, with 5 bases between them. The CDR3 covers 12 residues. This sequence was found in a human donor in good health (CMV status not recorded). Some clones in this sample may be carry-over from other donors' samples. Sequenced sample: CD8+ T cells from PBMCs. This chain connects TRBV12-3 or TRBV12-4 to TRBJ1-5; D is unresolved. The CDR3 protein is CASSPLNQPQHF. CDR3 sequence (DNA): TGTGCCAGCAGTCCCCTCAATCAGCCCCAGCATTTT.